The 24 T cell receptor beta chains below all came from one sample that was sequenced in a study of shared clonotypes between healthy human individuals. Method: immunoSEQ multiplex PCR; TCRdb's copy keeps in-frame clones and lacks some. The sample consists of millions of clones, over 85% of them appearing once. Sequencing was done on a sample of naive CD4+ T cells sorted from blood. Subset specified: CD45RA+ positively selected. The receptors were gathered from a man between 18 and 35 years old in good health.

This rearrangement joins TRBV4-3 to TRBJ2-4, with 10 bases that match TRBD1. Losses at the gene ends were 3 bases for V and 8 bases for J; bases not matched to a gene: 4. Germline V gives CDR1 LGHNA, CDR2 YSLEER. The CDR3 runs to 14 residues. As DNA, the CDR3 is TGCGCCAGCAGCCAGGCCGGGACAGGGGACATTCAGTACTTC. Its translation: CASSQAGTGDIQYF.

This clone occurred a few times. Additional DNA sequences in this sample encode the identical CDR3. The chain is built from TRBV9 and TRBJ2-2, with D unresolved. The V end was cut by 2 bases, the J end by 8 bases, with 7 bases between. The germline gives CDR1 SGDLS, CDR2 YYNGEE. The CDR3 is 12 residues long. CDR3 nucleotides: TGTGCCAGCAGCGTTCTCGCTGGGGAGCTGTTTTTT. Protein sequence: CASSVLAGELFF.

The chain is built from TRBV25-1 and TRBJ2-2, with 7 bases lining up with TRBD1. The CDR3 contains 15 residues. V lost 5 bases and J lost 3; bases outside the gene matches: 6. Per the germline V gene, CDR1 is MGHDK and CDR2 is SYGVNS. The CDR3 bases are TGTGCCAGCAGTAGCCACAGGGGATACACCGGGGAGCTGTTTTTT. Protein: CASSSHRGYTGELFF.

For this clone: This CDR3 is also generated by other DNA sequences in the sample. The chain carries TRBV5-1 and TRBJ2-5; 7 nucleotides agree with TRBD1. This CDR3 has 13 amino acids. The trim removed 4 bases at V and 5 bases at J, leaving 5 bases unmatched. Germline V lookup: CDR1 SGHRS, CDR2 YFSETQ. The CDR3 sequence: CASSLDRVETQYF. CDR3 sequence (DNA): TGCGCCAGCAGCCTCGACAGGGTTGAGACCCAGTACTTC.

This clone was counted once. The chain is built from TRBV5-4 and TRBJ2-7; D gene uncertain. This CDR3 is built from 16 residues. The V gene lost 1 base and the J gene lost 0 bases, with 14 bases spanning the gap. The germline V gene encodes CDR1 SGHNT and CDR2 YYREEE (reference sequence). In DNA, the CDR3 is TGTGCCAGCAGCTTGTTAGGAGCCTCTAGCTCCTACGAGCAGTACTTC. This encodes CASSLLGASSSYEQYF.

The chain recombines TRBV9 with TRBJ2-4; D possibly matches TRBD1 or TRBD2 (5 bases each). V was cut by 4 bases and J by 6 bases, with 17 bases left in between. The CDR3 has 15 residues. CDR1 is SGDLS, CDR2 YYNGEE, per germline. CDR3 sequence (DNA): TGTGCCAGCAGCCCGGGGTTAGGGGCGGGAAACATTCAGTACTTC. Its translation: CASSPGLGAGNIQYF.

In its sample, this clone was seen a few times. This chain joins TRBV30 and TRBJ1-5, with a weak D call TRBD1 (5 bases). The V and J ends lost 1 base and 1 base respectively, with 11 bases between them. The CDR3 sequence is 15 residues long. Germline V lookup: CDR1 GTSNPN, CDR2 SVGIG (reference sequence). Here the CDR3 reads CAWSGGSHSNQPQHF. The DNA for the CDR3 is TGTGCCTGGAGTGGGGGCTCCCACAGCAATCAGCCCCAGCATTTT.

This sequence joins TRBV28 and TRBJ1-5; D remains unclear. This CDR3 has 14 amino acids. The V end lost 3 bases, the J end lost 2 bases, and 8 bases lay between the germline ends. From germline, CDR1 is MDHEN and CDR2 SYDVKM. The CDR3 coding sequence is TGTGCCAGCAGTTTTCGGCCGGGCAATCAGCCCCAGCATTTT. Residues: CASSFRPGNQPQHF.

The rearrangement joins TRBV2 to TRBJ1-4, with D unresolved. V lost 2 bases to trimming and J lost 5 bases, with 9 bases between them. The CDR3 is 14 amino acids. Germline V gene sequence: CDR1 SNHLY, CDR2 FYNNEI. The chain's CDR3 is CASSENRGNEKLFF. The DNA of the CDR3 is TGTGCCAGCAGTGAAAACAGAGGGAATGAAAAACTGTTTTTT.

This chain joins TRBV14 and TRBJ1-3; D gene unclear. This CDR3 is built from 13 residues. Germline V lookup: CDR1 SGHDN, CDR2 FVKESK. Trimming pared 3 bases from V and 4 bases from J, leaving 7 bases between. CDR3 DNA sequence: TGTGCCAGCAGCCAGAGGTTCGGAAACACCATATATTTT. Encoded protein: CASSQRFGNTIYF.

Here the CDR3 DNA reads TGTGCCAGCAGTTACTCTGACAGGTTCACTGAAGCTTTCTTT. This sequence encodes CASSYSDRFTEAFF. The chain uses TRBV6-5 and TRBJ1-1, with D possibly TRBD1 on 6 matching bases. Between the trimmed V and J ends, which lost 0 bases and 4 bases, there was a span of 9 bases. Germline values: CDR1 MNHEY, CDR2 SVGAGI. The CDR3 spans 14 residues.

This clone was seen a single time. The chain uses TRBV28 and TRBJ2-5; 10 positions agree with TRBD2. The V gene end was trimmed by 2 bases and the J gene end by 4 bases; junction bases not matched to a gene: 10. Germline CDR1 reads MDHEN; CDR2 reads SYDVKM. The CDR3 covers 17 residues. The CDR3 nucleotides read TGTGCCAGCAGTTTAAACGGGGTAGCGGGGGGCGGAGAGACCCAGTACTTC. It codes for CASSLNGVAGGGETQYF.

There are a few counts of this clone. The rearrangement joins TRBV5-4 to TRBJ1-6, with a tentative D call TRBD1 (5 bases). Germline V CDR1 and CDR2: SGHNT, YYREEE (reference sequence). V lost 0 bases and J 1 base, leaving 8 bases between the germline ends. The CDR3 covers 16 residues. The CDR3 protein is CASSLDGQSYNSPLHF. The DNA for the CDR3 is TGTGCCAGCAGCTTGGACGGACAATCCTATAATTCACCCCTCCACTTT.

The gene calls are TRBV7-2 and TRBJ2-7; D unresolved. The V gene lost 1 base and the J gene lost 1 base, with 11 bases spanning the gap. This CDR3 is 15 amino acids long. The V gene's germline CDR1 is SGHTA and CDR2 FQGNSA. The CDR3 region has the DNA TGTGCCAGCAGCTTAGGTCCTCTCCAATCCTACGAGCAGTACTTC. Its protein product is CASSLGPLQSYEQYF.

This rearrangement joins TRBV5-4 to TRBJ1-6, with 9 bases lining up with TRBD1. The CDR3 runs to 16 residues. CDR1 and CDR2 from the germline V gene are SGHNT and YYREEE (reference sequence). Trimming removed 1 base from V and 9 bases from J; junction bases left unmatched: 8. The CDR3 region is CASSLRGDRGSSPLHF. The CDR3 bases are TGTGCCAGCAGCTTGAGGGGAGACAGGGGGAGTTCACCCCTCCACTTT.

This clone was counted a single time. V and J are TRBV10-3 and TRBJ1-5; D may be TRBD1 (6 bases). With 5 bases removed from V and 0 bases from J, the gap between germline ends came to 17 bases. The CDR3 contains 17 residues. Germline CDR1 ENHRY, CDR2 SYGVKD. CDR3 protein: CAISNDRKEGSNQPQHF. In DNA, the CDR3 is TGTGCCATCAGTAATGACAGGAAGGAGGGTAGCAATCAGCCCCAGCATTTT.

V and J are TRBV7-9 and TRBJ1-2, with D unresolved. Between the trimmed V and J ends, which lost 2 bases and 8 bases, there was a span of 12 bases. The CDR3 contains 13 residues. In germline, CDR1 is SEHNR, CDR2 FQNEAQ (reference sequence). Here the CDR3 reads CASSLPAMGGYTF. The CDR3 region has the DNA TGTGCCAGCAGCTTACCTGCCATGGGGGGCTACACCTTC.

With regard to this clone: At the DNA level, this CDR3 is encoded by other sequences in the same sample as well. V gene TRBV2 combines with J gene TRBJ1-3; D gene unclear. The CDR3 spans 11 residues. In germline, CDR1 is SNHLY, CDR2 FYNNEI. The V end lost 8 bases, the J end lost 4 bases, and 6 bases lay between the germline ends. For the CDR3, the DNA is TGTGCCAGCCGCGGGGGAAACACCATATATTTT. Amino acid sequence: CASRGGNTIYF.

This clone has just one count. V is TRBV2 and J is TRBJ2-7; 9 bases are a match to TRBD1. Germline trimming cut 5 bases from V and 6 bases from J; bases unmatched to any gene: 2. This CDR3 is 12 amino acids long. CDR1 SNHLY and CDR2 FYNNEI come from the germline V gene. The CDR3 coding sequence is TGTGCCAGCAGTACAGGGGGCGGCGAGCAGTACTTC. It is translated as CASSTGGGEQYF.

This rearrangement joins TRBV6-5 to TRBJ1-1; D is ambiguous. CDR3 length equals 15 residues. Looked up from germline, CDR1 is MNHEY and CDR2 is SVGAGI. Trimming stripped 0 bases from V and 4 bases from J, with 12 bases between. CDR3 nucleotide sequence: TGTGCCAGCAGTTACTCGAGAACACTGGGCACTGAAGCTTTCTTT. As protein: CASSYSRTLGTEAFF.

The chain joins TRBV27 to TRBJ2-1, with D possibly matching TRBD1 (6 bases). The germline V gene encodes CDR1 MNHEY and CDR2 SMNVEV (reference sequence). V was clipped by 6 bases and J by 11 bases, with 11 bases between them. The CDR3 covers 11 residues. The CDR3 DNA sequence: TGTGCCAGCAGGCAATGGGGGCAGCAGTTCTTC. Translating it yields CASRQWGQQFF.

J is TRBJ1-5 and V is TRBV10-3; D is undetermined. CDR1 and CDR2 from the germline V gene are ENHRY and SYGVKD. The CDR3 totals 14 residues. Trimming stripped 2 bases from V and 6 bases from J, with 11 bases between. The CDR3 is CAISEVGIGQPQHF. The CDR3 DNA reads as TGTGCCATCAGTGAGGTAGGGATCGGTCAGCCCCAGCATTTT.

V usage is TRBV7-3 and J usage is TRBJ2-1, with D maybe TRBD1 (6 bases). The germline gives CDR1 SGHTA, CDR2 FQGTGA. The CDR3 is made up of 15 amino acids. V gave up 2 bases and J gave up 6 bases, with 14 bases separating them. The CDR3 loop reads CASSLGGLRGNEQFF. CDR3 sequence (DNA): TGTGCCAGCAGCTTAGGGGGCCTTAGGGGCAATGAGCAGTTCTTC.

As concerns this clone: The same CDR3 arises from other DNA sequences in this sample as well. The CDR3 sequence is CASSSGQGYEQYF. The CDR3 DNA reads as TGTGCCAGCAGTTCCGGACAGGGCTACGAGCAGTACTTC. The chain uses TRBV28 and TRBJ2-7; 8 bases map to TRBD1. Trimming cost V 4 bases and J 3 bases; bases outside gene matches: 2. The germline CDR1 and CDR2 sequences are MDHEN and SYDVKM. The CDR3 is 13 amino acids.